The T cell receptor (beta chain) described here comes from a study of blood T cells in healthy people across ages. Study results and caveats: A strong correlation was found between TCR beta diversity and the percentage of naive T cells. Long-lived donors had more naive CD4+ cells and higher diversity than aged donors.

This clonotype was recorded once. Its antigen is undetermined. Using a J-beta primer mix together with a sample-barcoded 5' primer, a second PCR was run for about 6 to 12 cycles. TCRdb processed the 5' RACE reads anew with MiXCR; each CDR3 protein has one entry. The sample shows hundreds of thousands of distinct CDR3 sequences, roughly 53% of them seen only once. Every participating donor contributed 8.5 to 10 milliliters of peripheral blood through a draw. The CDR3 has 14 amino acids. V dropped 6 bases and J dropped 6 bases, with 16 bases sitting between them. CDR1 and CDR2 (germline): SGHRS, YFSETQ. The sequenced sample consisted of blood. The V call is TRBV5-1, the J call TRBJ2-1, with a possible D match to TRBD2 (5 bases). The TCR originated in a man aged 60 to 69 in good health. The CDR3 sequence is CASTPGPEANEQFF. DNA for the CDR3: TGCGCCAGCACCCCGGGCCCGGAGGCCAATGAGCAGTTCTTC. Drawing the rest from reference TRBV5-1 and TRBJ2-1, the complete variable domain is KAGVTQTPRYLIKTRGQQVTLSCSPISGHRSVSWYQQTPGQGLQFLFEYFSETQRNKGNFPGRFSGRQFSNSRSEMNVSTLELGDSALYLCASTPGPEANEQFFGPGTRLTVL.